This TCR beta chain comes out of a study of human T cells and chemical hapten exposure. Study information: Mostly female, the patients presented with alopecia areata, totalis or universalis.

This clonotype was found many times. Its antigen is not identified. Time point described: pre-sensitization, week 0. The treatment was: therapeutic diphenylcyclopropenone sensitization with weekly scalp DPC. V was clipped by 5 bases and J by 9 bases; unmatched bases: 5. CDR1 is MDHEN, CDR2 SYDVKM, per germline. The CDR3 runs 12 residues. Overall study results and limits: Healthy people's immune response may differ from that of the donors, who had alopecia.

TCRdb reanalysed the RACE reads using MiXCR and keeps one entry per CDR3 protein. The profile covers over 35,000 distinct CDR3 sequences, with 10% to 13% appearing a single time and roughly 6% taken by the ten largest. The sample in question was whole blood, obtained in connection with sensitization to the hapten diphenylcyclopropenone (DPC). The TCR comes from a man younger than 40 with alopecia areata. Some clones in this sample may be carry-over from other donors' samples. The genes are TRBV28 and TRBJ1-1; 8 bases align to TRBD1. This chain's CDR3 is CASSHGTGKAFF. The CDR3, as DNA: TGTGCCAGCAGTCACGGGACAGGTAAAGCTTTCTTT.